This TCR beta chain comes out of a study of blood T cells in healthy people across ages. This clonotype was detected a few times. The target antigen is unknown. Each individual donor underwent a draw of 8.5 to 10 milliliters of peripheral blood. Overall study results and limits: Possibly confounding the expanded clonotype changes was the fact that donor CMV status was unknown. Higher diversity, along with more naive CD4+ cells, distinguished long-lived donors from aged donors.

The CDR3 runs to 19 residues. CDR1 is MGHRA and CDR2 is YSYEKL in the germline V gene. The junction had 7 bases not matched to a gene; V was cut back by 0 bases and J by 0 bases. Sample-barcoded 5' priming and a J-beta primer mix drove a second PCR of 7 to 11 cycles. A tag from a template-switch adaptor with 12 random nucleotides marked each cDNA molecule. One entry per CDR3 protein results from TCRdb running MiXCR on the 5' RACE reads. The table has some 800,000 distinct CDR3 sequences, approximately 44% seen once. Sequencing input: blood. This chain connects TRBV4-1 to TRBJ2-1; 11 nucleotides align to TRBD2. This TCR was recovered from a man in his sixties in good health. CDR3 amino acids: CASSQDSSGGPSSYNEQFF. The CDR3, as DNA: TGCGCCAGCAGCCAAGATTCTAGCGGGGGGCCCAGCTCCTACAATGAGCAGTTCTTC.